The present TCR beta chain was sequenced within a study of early T cells in non-severe SARS-CoV-2 infection. Study in general: Unpaired chains resulted from sequencing bulk RNA of unsorted whole blood.

Trimming shortened V by 3 bases and J by 3 bases, and 13 bases separated the two germline ends. This CDR3 contains 15 residues. CDR1 is MDHEN, CDR2 SYDVKM, per germline. Individual cDNA molecules received unique molecular identifiers. TCRdb re-called the 5' RACE reads through MiXCR, storing one row per CDR3 protein. The data contain tens of thousands of distinct CDR3 sequences, approximately 12% of them singletons. This clonotype was picked up many times. The receptor was derived from an adult who was a healthcare worker with PCR-confirmed SARS-CoV-2 infection or an uninfected control (not recorded which). This specimen was whole blood, taken at baseline. The chain has TRBV28 and TRBJ2-3; D is perhaps TRBD1 or TRBD2 (5 bases each). The DNA for the CDR3 is TGTGCCAGCAGTTTCTCGGGACGGGCGACAGATACGCAGTATTTT. This sequence encodes CASSFSGRATDTQYF. Complete variable domain (other parts from reference TRBV28 and TRBJ2-3): DVKVTQSSRYLVKRTGEKVFLECVQDMDHENMFWYRQDPGLGLRLIYFSYDVKMKEKGDIPEGYSVSREKKERFSLILESASTNQTSMYLCASSFSGRATDTQYFGPGTRLTVL.